The next 10 T cell receptor beta chains were all read from a single sample in a study of breast tumors, draining lymph nodes, adjacent tissues. TCRdb itself ran the multiplex PCR reads through MiXCR, one entry per CDR3 protein. The repertoire includes 20,000 to 25,000 distinct CDR3 sequences, 60% to 75% of them detected once, and 20% to 30% sits in the top ten. Sequenced material: tumor-adjacent breast tissue. These receptors came from a female donor with breast cancer. Some clones in this sample may be carry-over from other donors' samples.

This clonotype was seen a few times. The chain recombines TRBV29-1 with TRBJ1-2; the D gene is possibly TRBD1 (5 bases). Per germline, CDR1 SQVTM and CDR2 ANQGSEA. Between the trimmed V and J ends, which lost 3 bases and 1 base, there was a span of 12 bases. The CDR3 spans 14 residues. The CDR3 sequence is CSVDVQGNNYGYTF. The CDR3, as DNA: TGCAGCGTTGATGTGCAGGGTAATAACTATGGCTACACCTTC.

This sequence joins TRBV30 and TRBJ2-3; 7 bases agree with TRBD1. Germline V gives CDR1 GTSNPN, CDR2 SVGIG (reference sequence). This CDR3 is built from 15 residues. V lost 3 bases to trimming and J lost 4 bases; unmatched junction nucleotides: 10. This CDR3 is CAWSSGTALADTQYF. CDR3 DNA sequence: TGTGCCTGGAGCTCCGGGACAGCGTTAGCAGATACGCAGTATTTT.

V is TRBV24-1 and J is TRBJ1-5, with TRBD1 identical over 7 bases. Per the germline V gene, CDR1 is KGHDR and CDR2 is SFDVKD. Trimming took 3 bases from V and 1 from J; bases not matched to a gene: 2. This CDR3 is 15 amino acids long. The CDR3 protein is CATSDTGQSNQPQHF. In DNA, the CDR3 is TGTGCCACCAGTGATACGGGACAGAGCAATCAGCCCCAGCATTTT.

The genes are TRBV20-1 and TRBJ1-5; TRBD1 agrees at 9 bases. The V segment lost 6 bases and the J segment 4 bases; nucleotides outside the gene matches: 10. Germline CDR1 is DFQATT and CDR2 is SNEGSKA (reference sequence). The CDR3 contains 15 residues. The CDR3 region has the DNA TGCAGTGCGACCACAGGGGGCAGGGAAAATCAGCCCCAGCATTTT. It translates to CSATTGGRENQPQHF.

The chain couples TRBV12-3 or TRBV12-4 to TRBJ1-6; 9 bases are a match to TRBD1. Trimming at V came to 5 bases and at J to 10 bases, leaving 6 bases not matched to a gene. This CDR3 spans 14 amino acids. The CDR3, as DNA: TGTGCCAGCAGTACCGGACAGGGGCGGTCACCCCTCCACTTT. It translates to CASSTGQGRSPLHF.

The chain recombines TRBV12-3 or TRBV12-4 with TRBJ2-1, with TRBD2 matching over 10 bases. This CDR3 spans 15 amino acids. Trimming removed 6 bases from V and 8 bases from J; junction bases left unmatched: 10. The CDR3 here is CASSRGLAERYEQFF. The CDR3 DNA follows: TGTGCCAGCAGCCGTGGACTAGCGGAACGGTATGAGCAGTTCTTC.

The gene calls are TRBV24-1 and TRBJ2-3; 8 nucleotides line up with TRBD2. J gave up 6 bases and V 5 bases, and 6 bases lay outside the gene matches. This CDR3 spans 14 amino acids. Germline V CDR1 and CDR2: KGHDR, SFDVKD. CDR3 DNA: TGTGCCACCAGTGCGGCGGGAGGTCCCGATACGCAGTATTTT. It translates to CATSAAGGPDTQYF.

As regards this clonotype: One end of the junction fails to match germline, which may point to a read error. The chain has TRBV7-9 and TRBJ2-1; TRBD2 matches 9 bases. The germline gives CDR1 SEHNR, CDR2 FQNEAQ (reference sequence). The length of the CDR3 is 14 residues. CDR3 coding DNA: TGTGCCAGCACCTTAGCGGGAGCCCACAATGAGCAGTTCTTC. Translating it yields CASTLAGAHNEQFF.

This clonotype was seen at least ten times. The V and J genes are TRBV9 and TRBJ2-6; no clear D gene. Deletions cut 3 bases from V and 1 base from J, with 5 bases between. Germline loops: CDR1 SGDLS, CDR2 YYNGEE. The CDR3 is made up of 14 amino acids. The CDR3 nucleotides read TGTGCCAGCAGCGCCTATTCTGGGGCCAACGTCCTGACTTTC. Protein sequence: CASSAYSGANVLTF.

Relative to its sample, this clonotype is medium-sized. This chain joins TRBV5-1 and TRBJ1-6; 7 nucleotides agree with TRBD1. Looked up from germline, CDR1 is SGHRS and CDR2 is YFSETQ. The junction had 8 bases not matched to a gene; V was cut back by 4 bases and J by 7 bases. The CDR3 is made up of 15 amino acids. CDR3 loop: CASSTGTAPNSPLHF. The CDR3 nucleotides are TGCGCCAGCAGCACGGGGACAGCACCCAATTCACCCCTCCACTTT.